These 4 T cell receptor beta chains were sequenced from one sample in a study of blood T cells in healthy people across ages. Primed by a sample-barcoded 5' primer and a J-beta primer mix, a second PCR proceeded for about 6 to 11 cycles. TCRdb re-called the 5' RACE reads with MiXCR, one entry per CDR3 protein. The data contain about 670,000 distinct CDR3 sequences, 45% to 60% of them singletons. The sequenced sample was blood. Source of these receptors: a woman aged 80 or older in good health.

This clonotype was observed a handful of times. Mismatch with germline at one junction end may stem from a read error. J is TRBJ2-1 and V is TRBV5-6; D unresolved. The germline gives CDR1 SGHDT, CDR2 YYEEEE. This CDR3 contains 13 residues. In nucleotides, the CDR3 is TGTGCCGGCAGCTCACAAATGTCGAGGGAGCAGTTCTTC. Protein: CAGSSQMSREQFF.

The DNA of the CDR3 is TGCAGTGCTAGAGATTCCAGGCTCTCCTACGAGCAGTACTTC. This encodes CSARDSRLSYEQYF. The chain uses TRBV20-1 and TRBJ2-7, with unresolved D. Germline CDR1 is DFQATT and CDR2 is SNEGSKA (reference sequence). V was cut by 0 bases and J by 0 bases, with 9 bases left in between. CDR3 length: 14 amino acids.

The chain combines TRBV6-6 with TRBJ2-7, with TRBD1 identical over 8 bases. The CDR3 has 13 amino acids. Germline CDR1 is MNHNY and CDR2 is SVGAGI (reference sequence). With V trimmed by 6 bases and J by 6 bases, 7 bases remained unmatched. CDR3 bases: TGTGCCAGCAGCAGGGGGCCCACCTTCGAGCAGTACTTC. Encoded protein: CASSRGPTFEQYF.

The chain couples TRBV15 to TRBJ1-1; possible D gene TRBD1, 6 bases. Germline V gene lookup returns CDR1 LNHNV and CDR2 YYDKDF (reference sequence). The V end lost 0 bases, the J end lost 5 bases, and 10 bases lay between the germline ends. The length of the CDR3 is 14 residues. The CDR3, as DNA: TGTGCCACCAGCAGAGATCTCAGGGGTACTGAAGCTTTCTTT. Residues: CATSRDLRGTEAFF.